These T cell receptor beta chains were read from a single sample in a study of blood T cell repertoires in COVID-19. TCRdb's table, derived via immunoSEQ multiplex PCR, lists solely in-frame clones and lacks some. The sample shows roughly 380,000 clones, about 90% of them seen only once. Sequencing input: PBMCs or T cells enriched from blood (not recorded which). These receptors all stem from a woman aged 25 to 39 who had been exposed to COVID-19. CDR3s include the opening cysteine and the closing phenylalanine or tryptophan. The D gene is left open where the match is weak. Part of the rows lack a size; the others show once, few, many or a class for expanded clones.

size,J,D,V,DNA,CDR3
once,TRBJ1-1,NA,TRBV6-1,TGTGCCAGCAGTGAAGGGGAGGGGTGGGGCACTGAAGCTTTCTTT,CASSEGEGWGTEAFF
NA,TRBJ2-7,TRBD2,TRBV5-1,TGCGCCAGCAGCTTGGCCCTAGCGGGAGTCTACGAGCAGTACTTC,CASSLALAGVYEQYF
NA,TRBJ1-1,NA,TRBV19,TGTGCCAGTAGTATATTGGCCATGAACACTGAAGCTTTCTTT,CASSILAMNTEAFF
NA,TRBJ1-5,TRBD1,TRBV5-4,TGTGCCAGCAGCTCGGACAGGGGAGGCAATCAGCCCCAGCATTTT,CASSSDRGGNQPQHF
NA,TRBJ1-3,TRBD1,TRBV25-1,TGTGCCAGCAGTGAAATGACAGGGTCTGGAAACACCATATATTTT,CASSEMTGSGNTIYF
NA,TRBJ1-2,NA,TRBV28,TGTGCCACCGTGACTCGACAGGCTCGCTATGGCTACACCTTC,CATVTRQARYGYTF
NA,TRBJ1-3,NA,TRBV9,TGTGCCAGCAGCGGCGGACTCGCGGGGACCATATATTTT,CASSGGLAGTIYF
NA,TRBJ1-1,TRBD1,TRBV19,TGTGCCAGTAGTATAGATCCGGGGACAGAGAACACTGAAGCTTTCTTT,CASSIDPGTENTEAFF
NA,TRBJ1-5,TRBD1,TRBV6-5,TGTGCCAGCAGCTCCGACAGGGGGAGCAATCAGCCCCAGCATTTT,CASSSDRGSNQPQHF
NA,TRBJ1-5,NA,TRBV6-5,TGTGCCAGCAGGCGGGCAGGATTCGACAATCAGCCCCAGCATTTT,CASRRAGFDNQPQHF
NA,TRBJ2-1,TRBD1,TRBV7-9,TGTGCCAGCAGCCAGGACAGGGGACCGTTCTTC,CASSQDRGPFF
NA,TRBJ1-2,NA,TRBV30,TGTGCCTGGAGTCCCAGGGTCCGTAACTATGGCTACACCTTC,CAWSPRVRNYGYTF
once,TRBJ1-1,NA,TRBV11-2,TGTGCCAGCAGCTTAGCCATGAACACTGAAGCTTTCTTT,CASSLAMNTEAFF
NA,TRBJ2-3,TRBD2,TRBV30,TGTGCCTGGGGAGGGGGACTAGCGGGAGGCGGGACAGATACGCAGTATTTT,CAWGGGLAGGGTDTQYF
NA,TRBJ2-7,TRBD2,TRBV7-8,TGTGCCAGCAGCTTAGAACCAACCACCGGGACTAGCGGGTACGAGCAGTACTTC,CASSLEPTTGTSGYEQYF
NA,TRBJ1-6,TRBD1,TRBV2,TGTGCCAGCAGTGATGATAGGACAGGGAATTCACCCCTCCACTTT,CASSDDRTGNSPLHF
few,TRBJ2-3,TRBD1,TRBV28,TGTGCCAGCAGCCCTGGACAGGGTTCCTGGACAGATACGCAGTATTTT,CASSPGQGSWTDTQYF
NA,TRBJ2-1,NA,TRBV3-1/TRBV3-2,TGTGCCAGCAGCCAGCCTAGGGGCCATGAGCAGTTCTTC,CASSQPRGHEQFF
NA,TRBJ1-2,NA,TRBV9,TGTGCCAGCAGCGGGGCGGGGGTTCCCTACACCTTC,CASSGAGVPYTF
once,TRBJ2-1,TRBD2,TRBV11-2,TGTGCCAGCCGACAGACTAGCGGTGAGACTGGCAATGAGCAGTTCTTC,CASRQTSGETGNEQFF
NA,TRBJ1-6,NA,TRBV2,TGTGCCAGCAGACACCCGTCAATCTCCTATAATTCACCCCTCCACTTT,CASRHPSISYNSPLHF
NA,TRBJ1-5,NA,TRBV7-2,TGTGCCAGCAGCCGTGGGGGGGGTCAGCCCCAGCATTTT,CASSRGGGQPQHF
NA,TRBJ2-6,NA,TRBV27,TGTGCCAGCAGTTTAGGGCAGGGGTCTGGGGCCAACGTCCTGACTTTC,CASSLGQGSGANVLTF
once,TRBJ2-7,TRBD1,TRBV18,TGTGCCAGCTCACCAAGGCCGGACAGGGCCTACGAGCAGTACTTC,CASSPRPDRAYEQYF
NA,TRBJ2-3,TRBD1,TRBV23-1,TGCGCCAGCAGTCGGTCAGGACAGGGGAGGGGAGATACGCAGTATTTT,CASSRSGQGRGDTQYF
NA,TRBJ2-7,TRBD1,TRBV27,TGTGCCAGCAGTTCTCCCGGGACAGGGGCCTACGAGCAGTACTTC,CASSSPGTGAYEQYF
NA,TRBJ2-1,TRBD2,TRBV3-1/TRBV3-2,TGTGCCAGCAGCCCCGAGGGCGGGAGTGCCTACAATGAGCAGTTCTTC,CASSPEGGSAYNEQFF
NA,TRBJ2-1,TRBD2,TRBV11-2,TGTGCCAGCAGCCCCCGGGCTAGCGGGGCCTACAATGAGCAGTTCTTC,CASSPRASGAYNEQFF